This paragraph covers one TCR beta chain sequence. This clone was counted only a few times. Its binding antigen is unknown. Per-base quality was not reported, and no clone a single base away is much larger than it. Genomic DNA was extracted from sorted cells for sequencing of the TCRbeta CDR3 region. TCRbeta CDR3 regions were sequenced using the immunoSEQ Assay. TCRdb took over this immuneACCESS table, retaining in-frame rearrangements with V and J assigned. Such tables are incomplete; in checked studies, under half of the missing clones stem from an unresolved V gene, and the remainder is unexplained. The sample table shows roughly 7,900 clones, and about 69% are seen once. The ten largest clones take up under 50% of the sample. Patients with a history of autoimmune disease or receiving systemic immunosuppression were excluded from the trial. Peripheral blood for TCR sequencing was drawn from every dose cohort at baseline, at cycle 4 day 1 and at cycle 7 day 1. Samples were obtained from an open-label, multicenter, first-in-human phase I dose-escalation trial of ivuxolimab. Adults with locally advanced or metastatic head and neck squamous cell, hepatocellular, melanoma or renal cell carcinoma were enrolled in the trial. Before TCR sequencing, CD4+ T cells and CD8+ T cells were sorted from peripheral blood as separate populations.

The trim is 7 bases for V and 8 bases for J, with a gap of 18 bases between the germline ends. From the cysteine up to the phenylalanine, the CDR3 has a length of 15 residues. Only the CDR3 region is kept as DNA, spanning 45 bases read in frame from base 1. CDR1 and CDR2 are read off the germline V gene (reference sequence) as LNHDA and SQIVND. The data derive from a study of OX40 agonist ivuxolimab in advanced cancers. Describing the broader study: Ivuxolimab, which targeted the costimulatory receptor OX40 (CD134), was an agonistic, fully human IgG2 monoclonal antibody. Patients were allowed to have had prior anti-PD-1, anti-PD-L1 or anti-CTLA-4 therapy, and approximately 40% of the dose-escalation patients had previously received checkpoint inhibitors. Peripheral TCRbeta sequencing was intended to test whether TCR sequence diversity was altered and clonal T-cell expansion was caused by ivuxolimab. Of the 50 to 55 patients in dose escalation, 19 had hepatocellular carcinoma, some 15 had melanoma, 9 had renal cell carcinoma and 9 had head and neck cancer. Partial responses occurred in three dose-escalation patients: two with cutaneous melanoma and one with hepatocellular carcinoma. Intravenous ivuxolimab was administered to patients every 2 weeks at six dose levels: 0.01, 0.1, 0.3, 1.5, 3 and 10 mg/kg. The paper covers the monotherapy dose-escalation part of the phase I ivuxolimab trial, which included N of about 56 patients. A male proportion of around 80% and a mean age of about 60 years, ranging from roughly 20 to 80, were recorded for the dose-escalation cohort.

What the research found in general, with its limitations: In the 0.1-3.0 mg/kg groups, partial responders were among the patients with the lowest normalized peripheral clonal expansion, particularly in CD8+ T cells. After ivuxolimab, more expanded clones were found on average in CD8+ T cells than in CD4+ T cells. Low levels of normalized T-cell clonal expansion were also seen in some patients who did not respond. Clonal expansion of both CD4+ and CD8+ blood T cells was observed from baseline to week 6 at doses 0.1 to 3.0 mg/kg. The antigen specificity of the clonally expanded peripheral T cells was not determined.

The receptor was isolated from an adult with an advanced solid tumor such as melanoma, head and neck, liver or kidney cancer. This specimen consisted of CD4+ or CD8+ T cells sorted from blood, obtained in a trial of the OX40 agonist ivuxolimab. In this chain, TRBV19 is recombined with TRBJ1-6; the D gene assignment is ambiguous. CDR3 loop: CASNALWSSDSPLHF. The nucleotide sequence is TGTGCCAGTAACGCTCTCTGGAGTAGCGATTCACCCCTCCACTTT. Reference TRBV19 and TRBJ1-6 genes cover what lies past the CDR3, so the full variable domain is DGGITQSPKYLFRKEGQNVTLSCEQNLNHDAMYWYRQDPGQGLRLIYYSQIVNDFQKGDIAEGYSVSREKKESFPLTVTSAQKNPTAFYLCASNALWSSDSPLHFGNGTRLTVT.